The sequence of this TCR beta chain was determined in a study of blood T cell repertoires in COVID-19. The overall study: Donors in the United States, Italy and Spain gave samples during acute or convalescent COVID-19. PBMCs, B-cell-depleted T cells, or T cells were the source of the cDNA or gDNA that made up the material.

In the source study's methods: Amplifying reference gene primers gave estimates of nucleated cell counts. Only in-frame clones appear in the TCRdb table, and some are missing; sequencing was by immunoSEQ multiplex PCR. That table is the source of V, J and clone size, and D and trimming were worked out from the DNA. The sample shows roughly 140,000 clones, approximately 86% of them seen only once. The CDR3 is made up of 14 amino acids. The germline V gene encodes CDR1 MNHEY and CDR2 SMNVEV (reference sequence). Unmatched junction bases numbered 4, after V lost 2 bases and J lost 10 bases. The specimen was peripheral blood. This TCR derives from a human donor in a cohort sampled during active COVID-19. The chain couples TRBV27 to TRBJ1-6, with 8 bases lining up with TRBD1. CDR3 sequence: CASSLQGAGSPLHF. In DNA form, the CDR3 reads TGTGCCAGCAGTTTACAGGGGGCAGGCTCACCCCTCCACTTT.